This T cell receptor (beta chain) was recovered during a study of T cell repertoires in cytomegalovirus infection. This clonotype came up a few times. TCRdb reprocessed the reads with MiXCR, giving one entry per CDR3 protein. The sample has hundreds of thousands of distinct CDR3 sequences, approximately 8.9% seen once; the top ten hold less than 3%. CDR1 is KGHSH, CDR2 LQKENI, per germline. The CDR3 has 17 amino acids. Trimming at V came to 3 bases and at J to 1 base, leaving 8 bases not matched to a gene. V is TRBV18 and J is TRBJ2-3, with TRBD1 identical over 9 bases. This TCR was sampled from a human donor in good health (CMV status not recorded). Some clones in this sample may be carry-over from other donors' samples. The source material was PBMCs. The CDR3 DNA is TGTGCCAGCTCACCCTACAGGGGGCAAGTCGGCACAGATACGCAGTATTTT. Amino acid sequence: CASSPYRGQVGTDTQYF.